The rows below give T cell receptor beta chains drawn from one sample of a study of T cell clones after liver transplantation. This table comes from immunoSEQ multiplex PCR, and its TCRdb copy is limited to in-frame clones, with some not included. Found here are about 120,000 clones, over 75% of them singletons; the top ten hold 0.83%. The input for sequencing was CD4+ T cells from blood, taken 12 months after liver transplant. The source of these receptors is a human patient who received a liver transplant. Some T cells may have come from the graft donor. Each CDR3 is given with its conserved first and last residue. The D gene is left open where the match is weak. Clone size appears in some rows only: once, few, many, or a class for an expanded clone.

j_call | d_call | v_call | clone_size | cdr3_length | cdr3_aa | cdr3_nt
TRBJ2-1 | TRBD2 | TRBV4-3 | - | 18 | CASSQFATSGVSYNEQFF | TGCGCCAGCAGCCAATTTGCGACTAGCGGGGTCTCCTACAATGAGCAGTTCTTC
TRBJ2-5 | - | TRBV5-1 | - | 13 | CASSLLIGETQYF | TGCGCCAGCAGCTTGTTAATCGGAGAGACCCAGTACTTC
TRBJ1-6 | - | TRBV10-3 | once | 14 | CAISLDSYNSPLHF | TGTGCCATCAGCCTTGACAGCTATAATTCACCCCTCCACTTT
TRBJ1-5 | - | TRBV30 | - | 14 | CAWNPGGSNQPQHF | TGTGCCTGGAACCCCGGCGGTTCCAATCAGCCCCAGCATTTT
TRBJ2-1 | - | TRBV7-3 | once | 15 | CASSPDSHPYNEQFF | TGTGCCAGCAGTCCGGACTCCCACCCTTACAATGAGCAGTTCTTC
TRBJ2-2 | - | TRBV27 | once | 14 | CTSRGLRLTGELFF | TGTACCAGCAGGGGACTACGACTCACCGGGGAGCTGTTTTTT
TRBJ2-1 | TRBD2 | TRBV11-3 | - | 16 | CASSIAGPRGTYEQFF | TGTGCCAGCAGCATAGCGGGCCCGAGGGGAACGTATGAGCAGTTCTTC
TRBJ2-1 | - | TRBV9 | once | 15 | CASSVGGESYNEQFF | TGTGCCAGCAGCGTAGGAGGGGAATCCTACAATGAGCAGTTCTTC
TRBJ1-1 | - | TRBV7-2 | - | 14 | CASSSGQTRIKAFF | TGTGCCAGCAGCTCAGGACAGACTCGAATAAAAGCTTTCTTT
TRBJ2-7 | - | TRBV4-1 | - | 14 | CASSLGQLSYEQYF | TGCGCCAGCAGCCTAGGACAGCTCTCCTACGAGCAGTACTTC
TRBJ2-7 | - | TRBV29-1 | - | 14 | CSVGLNDAGWEQYF | TGCAGCGTTGGTCTCAACGATGCTGGGTGGGAGCAGTACTTC
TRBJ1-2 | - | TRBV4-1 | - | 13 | CASSQEGAYGYTF | TGCGCCAGCAGCCAAGAAGGCGCCTATGGCTACACCTTC
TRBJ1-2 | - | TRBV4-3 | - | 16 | CASSRLEGQGGYGYTF | TGCGCCAGCAGCCGCCTGGAGGGGCAGGGTGGCTATGGCTACACCTTC
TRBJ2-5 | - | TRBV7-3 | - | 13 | CASSAGQSETQYF | TGTGCCAGCAGCGCGGGACAGTCGGAGACCCAGTACTTC
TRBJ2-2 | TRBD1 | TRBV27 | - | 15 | CASREGQGRPGELFF | TGTGCCAGCAGGGAGGGACAGGGAAGGCCCGGGGAGCTGTTTTTT
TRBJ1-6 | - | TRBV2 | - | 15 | CASSEALGDGSPLHF | TGTGCCAGCAGTGAAGCGCTGGGGGATGGTTCACCCCTCCACTTT
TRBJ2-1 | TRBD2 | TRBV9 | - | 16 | CASSYGAGGAVDEQFF | TGTGCCAGCAGCTACGGGGCGGGAGGCGCCGTGGATGAGCAGTTCTTC
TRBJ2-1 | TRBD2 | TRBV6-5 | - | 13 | CASSYPGEGRQFF | TGTGCCAGCAGTTACCCTGGGGAGGGCCGGCAGTTCTTC
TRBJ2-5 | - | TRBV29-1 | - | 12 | CSATRNQETQYF | TGCAGCGCTACCCGCAACCAAGAGACCCAGTACTTC
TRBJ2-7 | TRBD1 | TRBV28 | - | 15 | CASSGWGQGTYEQYF | TGTGCCAGCAGTGGTTGGGGACAGGGGACCTACGAGCAGTACTTC
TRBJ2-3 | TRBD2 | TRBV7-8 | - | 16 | CASSPSTSGYTDTQYF | TGTGCCAGCAGCCCTTCGACTAGCGGGTACACAGATACGCAGTATTTT
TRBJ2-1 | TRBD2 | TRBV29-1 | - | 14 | CSARGLAGYNEQFF | TGCAGCGCCCGGGGACTAGCGGGATACAATGAGCAGTTCTTC
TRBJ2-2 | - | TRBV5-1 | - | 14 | CASSLQGNTGELFF | TGCGCCAGCAGCTTGCAGGGCAACACCGGGGAGCTGTTTTTT
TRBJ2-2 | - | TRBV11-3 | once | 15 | CASSLVGSRSGELFF | TGTGCCAGCAGCTTAGTGGGCAGCCGCAGCGGGGAGCTGTTTTTT
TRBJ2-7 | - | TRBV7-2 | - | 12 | CASTNGAGEQYF | TGTGCCAGCACCAATGGGGCTGGCGAGCAGTACTTC
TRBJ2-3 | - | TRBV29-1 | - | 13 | CSVEPSRADTQYF | TGCAGCGTTGAACCCAGCAGGGCAGATACGCAGTATTTT
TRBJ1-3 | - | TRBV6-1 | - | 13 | CASLTGEGNTIYF | TGTGCCAGCCTAACGGGAGAAGGAAACACCATATATTTT
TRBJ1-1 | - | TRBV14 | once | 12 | CASSQQRTEAFF | TGTGCCAGCAGCCAACAGAGGACTGAAGCTTTCTTT
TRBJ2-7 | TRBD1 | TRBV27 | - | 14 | CASSSRGTGVEQYF | TGTGCCAGCAGTTCCCGCGGGACAGGGGTCGAGCAGTACTTC
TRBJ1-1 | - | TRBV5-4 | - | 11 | CASSSLAEAFF | TGTGCCAGCAGTTCCCTCGCTGAAGCTTTCTTT
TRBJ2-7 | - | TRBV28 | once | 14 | CASSFGQAAYEQYF | TGTGCCAGCAGTTTCGGGCAGGCCGCCTACGAGCAGTACTTC
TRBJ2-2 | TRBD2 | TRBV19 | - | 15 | CATSWGGSNTGELFF | TGTGCCACCTCCTGGGGGGGTTCGAACACCGGGGAGCTGTTTTTT
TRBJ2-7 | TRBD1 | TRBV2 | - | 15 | CASSEGAGGTYEQYF | TGTGCCAGCAGTGAAGGGGCAGGGGGCACCTACGAGCAGTACTTC
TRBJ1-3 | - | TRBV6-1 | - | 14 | CASSENLTGNTIYF | TGTGCCAGCAGTGAAAATCTAACTGGAAACACCATATATTTT
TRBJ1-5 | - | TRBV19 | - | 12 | CATRDLNQPQHF | TGTGCCACCCGAGACCTCAATCAGCCCCAGCATTTT
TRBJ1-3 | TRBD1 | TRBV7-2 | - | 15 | CASSLDRRSGNTIYF | TGTGCCAGCAGCTTGGACAGGAGATCCGGAAACACCATATATTTT
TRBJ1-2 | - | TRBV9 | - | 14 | CASSVGQGNYGYTF | TGTGCCAGCAGCGTAGGTCAGGGGAACTATGGCTACACCTTC
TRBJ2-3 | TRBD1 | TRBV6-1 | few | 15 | CASSAGTATTDTQYF | TGTGCCAGCAGTGCCGGGACAGCTACCACAGATACGCAGTATTTT
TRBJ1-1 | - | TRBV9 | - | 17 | CASSVAAGEGPNTEAFF | TGTGCCAGCAGCGTAGCGGCAGGGGAGGGCCCGAACACTGAAGCTTTCTTT
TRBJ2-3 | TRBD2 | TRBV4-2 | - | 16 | CASSHELAGRRDTQYF | TGTGCCAGCAGCCATGAACTAGCGGGCCGCCGGGATACGCAGTATTTT
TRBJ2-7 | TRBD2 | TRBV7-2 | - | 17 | CASSLFRGGLAAYEQYF | TGTGCCAGCAGCTTGTTCCGCGGGGGACTAGCGGCTTACGAGCAGTACTTC
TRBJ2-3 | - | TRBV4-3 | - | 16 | CASSQVGTSNSDTQYF | TGCGCCAGCAGCCAAGTTGGGACTTCTAATTCGGATACGCAGTATTTT
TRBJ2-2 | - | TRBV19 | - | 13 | CASSIANTGELFF | TGTGCCAGTAGTATCGCCAACACCGGGGAGCTGTTTTTT
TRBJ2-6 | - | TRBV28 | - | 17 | CASSSSRRISGANVLTF | TGTGCCAGCAGTAGCTCGAGACGGATTTCTGGGGCCAACGTCCTGACTTTC
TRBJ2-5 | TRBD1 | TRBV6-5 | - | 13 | CASTGQGQETQYF | TGTGCCAGCACCGGACAGGGCCAAGAGACCCAGTACTTC
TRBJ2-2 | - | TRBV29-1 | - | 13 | CSVGQFDTGELFF | TGCAGCGTTGGTCAGTTTGACACCGGGGAGCTGTTTTTT
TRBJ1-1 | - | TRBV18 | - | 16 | CASSRDTGGPGVEAFF | TGTGCCAGCTCACGGGACACGGGGGGCCCGGGGGTCGAAGCTTTCTTT
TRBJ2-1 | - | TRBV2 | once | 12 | CASSDRAHEQFF | TGTGCCAGCAGTGACAGGGCCCATGAGCAGTTCTTC
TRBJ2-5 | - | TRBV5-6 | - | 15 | CASSLSGFYQETQYF | TGTGCCAGCAGCTTGAGCGGATTCTACCAAGAGACCCAGTACTTC
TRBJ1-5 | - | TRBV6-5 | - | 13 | CASSFNGNQPQHF | TGTGCCAGCAGTTTCAACGGCAATCAGCCCCAGCATTTT
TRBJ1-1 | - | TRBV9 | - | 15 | CASSVSPQGAGGAFF | TGTGCCAGCAGCGTAAGCCCACAGGGCGCCGGGGGAGCTTTCTTT
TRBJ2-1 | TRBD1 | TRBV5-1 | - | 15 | CASSFGRQGVNEQFF | TGCGCCAGCAGCTTCGGTAGACAGGGGGTCAATGAGCAGTTCTTC
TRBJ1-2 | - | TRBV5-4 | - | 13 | CASSPASNYGYTF | TGTGCCAGCAGCCCAGCATCTAACTATGGCTACACCTTC
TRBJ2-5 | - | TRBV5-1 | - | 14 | CASSITGQGETQYF | TGCGCCAGCAGCATTACAGGGCAGGGGGAGACCCAGTACTTC
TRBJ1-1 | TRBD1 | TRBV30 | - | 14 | CAWREGQASVTAFF | TGTGCCTGGAGAGAGGGACAGGCCTCAGTGACGGCTTTCTTT